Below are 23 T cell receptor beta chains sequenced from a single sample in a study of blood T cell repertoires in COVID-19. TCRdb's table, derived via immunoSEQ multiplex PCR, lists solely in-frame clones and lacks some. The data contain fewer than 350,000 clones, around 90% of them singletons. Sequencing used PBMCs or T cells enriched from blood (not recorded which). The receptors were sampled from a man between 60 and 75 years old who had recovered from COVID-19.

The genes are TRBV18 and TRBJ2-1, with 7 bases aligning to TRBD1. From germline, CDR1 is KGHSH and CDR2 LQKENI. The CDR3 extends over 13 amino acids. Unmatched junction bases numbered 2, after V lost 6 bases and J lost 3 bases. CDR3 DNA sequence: TGTGCCAGCTCGGGGGACAGCTACAATGAGCAGTTCTTC. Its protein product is CASSGDSYNEQFF.

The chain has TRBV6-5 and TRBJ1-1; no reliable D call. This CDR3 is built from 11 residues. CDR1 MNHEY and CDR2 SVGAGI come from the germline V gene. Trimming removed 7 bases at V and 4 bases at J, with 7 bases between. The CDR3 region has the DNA TGTGCCAGCAAGAGGGCCACTGAAGCTTTCTTT. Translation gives CASKRATEAFF.

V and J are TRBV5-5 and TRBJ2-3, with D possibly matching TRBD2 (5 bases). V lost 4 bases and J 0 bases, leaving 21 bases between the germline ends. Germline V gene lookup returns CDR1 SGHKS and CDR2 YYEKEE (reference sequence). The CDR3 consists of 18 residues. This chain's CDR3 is CASSPRREADPSTDTQYF. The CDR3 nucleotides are TGTGCCAGCAGCCCGAGGCGCGAAGCGGACCCTAGCACAGATACGCAGTATTTT.

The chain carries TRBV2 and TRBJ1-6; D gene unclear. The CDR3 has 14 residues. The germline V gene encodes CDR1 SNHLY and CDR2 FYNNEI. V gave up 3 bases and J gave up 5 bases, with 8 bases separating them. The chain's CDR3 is CASSEEGHNSPLHF. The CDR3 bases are TGTGCCAGCAGTGAGGAGGGCCATAATTCACCCCTCCACTTT.

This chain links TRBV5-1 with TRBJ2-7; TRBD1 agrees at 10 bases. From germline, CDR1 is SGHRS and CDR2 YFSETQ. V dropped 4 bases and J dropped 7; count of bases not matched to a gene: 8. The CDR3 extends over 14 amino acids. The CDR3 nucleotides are TGCGCCAGCAGCCCCGGGACAGGGGTCCGGGAGCAGTACTTC. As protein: CASSPGTGVREQYF.

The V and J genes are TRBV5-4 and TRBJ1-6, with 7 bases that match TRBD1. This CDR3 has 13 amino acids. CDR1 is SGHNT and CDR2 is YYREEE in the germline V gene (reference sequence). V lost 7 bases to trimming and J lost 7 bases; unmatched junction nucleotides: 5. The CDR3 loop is CASAGTANSPLHF. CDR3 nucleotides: TGTGCCAGCGCCGGGACAGCGAATTCACCCCTCCACTTT.

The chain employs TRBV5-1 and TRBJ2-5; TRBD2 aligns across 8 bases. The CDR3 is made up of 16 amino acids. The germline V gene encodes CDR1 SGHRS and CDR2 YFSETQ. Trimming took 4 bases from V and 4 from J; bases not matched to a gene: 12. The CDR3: CASSPVTSGGGETQYF. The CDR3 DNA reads TGCGCCAGCAGCCCGGTTACTAGCGGAGGGGGAGAGACCCAGTACTTC.

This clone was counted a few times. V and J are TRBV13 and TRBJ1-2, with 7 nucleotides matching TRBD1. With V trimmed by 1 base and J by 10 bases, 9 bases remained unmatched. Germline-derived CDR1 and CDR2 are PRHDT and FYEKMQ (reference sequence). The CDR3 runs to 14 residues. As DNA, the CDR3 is TGTGCCAGCAGCTTAGCGGTACAGGGGCCCGTCTACACCTTC. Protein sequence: CASSLAVQGPVYTF.

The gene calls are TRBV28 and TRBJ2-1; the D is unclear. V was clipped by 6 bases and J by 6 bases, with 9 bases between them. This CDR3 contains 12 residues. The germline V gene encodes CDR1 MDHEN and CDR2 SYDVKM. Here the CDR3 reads CASRPPGNEQFF. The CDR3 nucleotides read TGTGCCAGCAGGCCTCCCGGCAATGAGCAGTTCTTC.

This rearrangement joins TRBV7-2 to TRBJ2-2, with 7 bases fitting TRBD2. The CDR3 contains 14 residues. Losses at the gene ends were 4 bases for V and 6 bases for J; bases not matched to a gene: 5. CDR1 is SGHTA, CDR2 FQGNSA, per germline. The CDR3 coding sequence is TGTGCCAGCAGCTCATACAGCGGGGCCGGGGAGCTGTTTTTT. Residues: CASSSYSGAGELFF.

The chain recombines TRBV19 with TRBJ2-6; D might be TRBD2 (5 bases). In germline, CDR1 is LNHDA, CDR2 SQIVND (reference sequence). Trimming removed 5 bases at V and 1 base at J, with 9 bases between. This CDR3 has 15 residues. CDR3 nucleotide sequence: TGTGCCAGTAGTCCGAGGGTGTCTGGGGCCAACGTCCTGACTTTC. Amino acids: CASSPRVSGANVLTF.

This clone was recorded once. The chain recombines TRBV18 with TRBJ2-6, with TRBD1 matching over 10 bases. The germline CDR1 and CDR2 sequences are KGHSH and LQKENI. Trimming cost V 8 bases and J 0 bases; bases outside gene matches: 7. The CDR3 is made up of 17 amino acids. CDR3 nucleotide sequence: TGTGCCAGCGCATCCGGGACAGGGGCCTCTGGGGCCAACGTCCTGACTTTC. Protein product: CASASGTGASGANVLTF.

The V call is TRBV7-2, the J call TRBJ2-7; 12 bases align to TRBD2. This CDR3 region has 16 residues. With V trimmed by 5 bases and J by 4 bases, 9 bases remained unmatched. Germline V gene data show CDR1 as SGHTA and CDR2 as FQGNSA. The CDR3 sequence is CASSLRLAGVLYEQYF. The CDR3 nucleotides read TGTGCCAGCAGCCTCAGACTAGCGGGAGTCCTATACGAGCAGTACTTC.

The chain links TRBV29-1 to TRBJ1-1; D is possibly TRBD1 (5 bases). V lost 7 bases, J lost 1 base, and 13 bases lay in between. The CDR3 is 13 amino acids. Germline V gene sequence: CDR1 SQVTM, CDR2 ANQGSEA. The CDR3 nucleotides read TGCAGCGCCCGCCCGGGGGGGAACACTGAAGCTTTCTTT. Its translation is CSARPGGNTEAFF.

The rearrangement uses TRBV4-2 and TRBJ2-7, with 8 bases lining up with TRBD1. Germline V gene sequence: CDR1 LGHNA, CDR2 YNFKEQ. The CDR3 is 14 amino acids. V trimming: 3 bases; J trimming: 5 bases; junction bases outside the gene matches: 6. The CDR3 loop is CASSQTGDNNEQYF. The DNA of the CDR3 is TGTGCCAGCAGCCAGACAGGGGATAACAACGAGCAGTACTTC.

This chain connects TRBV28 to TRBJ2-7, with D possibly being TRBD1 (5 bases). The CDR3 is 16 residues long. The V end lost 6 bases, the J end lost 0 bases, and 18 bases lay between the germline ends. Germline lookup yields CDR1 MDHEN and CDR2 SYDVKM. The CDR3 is CASRSGPRQSSYEQYF. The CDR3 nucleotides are TGTGCCAGCAGGTCCGGCCCCAGACAGTCCTCCTACGAGCAGTACTTC.

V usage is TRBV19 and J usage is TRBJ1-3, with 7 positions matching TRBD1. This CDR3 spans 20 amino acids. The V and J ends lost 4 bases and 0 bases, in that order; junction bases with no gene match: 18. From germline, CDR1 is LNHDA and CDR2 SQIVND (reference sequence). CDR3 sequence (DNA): TGTGCCAGTAGTACTGGGGGACAGCATGCTTTCATCAACTCTGGAAACACCATATATTTT. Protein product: CASSTGGQHAFINSGNTIYF.

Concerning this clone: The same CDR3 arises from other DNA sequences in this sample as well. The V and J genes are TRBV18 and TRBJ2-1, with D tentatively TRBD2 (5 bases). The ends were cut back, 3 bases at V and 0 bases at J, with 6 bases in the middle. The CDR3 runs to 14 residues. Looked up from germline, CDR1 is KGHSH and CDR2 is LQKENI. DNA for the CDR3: TGTGCCAGCTCACCGGGGAGCTCCTACAATGAGCAGTTCTTC. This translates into CASSPGSSYNEQFF. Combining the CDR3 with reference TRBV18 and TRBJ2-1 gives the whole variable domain NAGVMQNPRHLVRRRGQEARLRCSPMKGHSHVYWYRQLPEEGLKFMVYLQKENIIDESGMPKERFSAEFPKEGPSILRIQQVVRGDSAAYFCASSPGSSYNEQFFGPGTRLTVL.

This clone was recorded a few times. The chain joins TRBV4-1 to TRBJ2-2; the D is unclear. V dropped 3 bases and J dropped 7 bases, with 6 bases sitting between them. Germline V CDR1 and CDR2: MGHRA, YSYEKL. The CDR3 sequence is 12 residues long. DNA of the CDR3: TGCGCCAGCAGCCAGTCGAGCGGGGAGCTGTTTTTT. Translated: CASSQSSGELFF.

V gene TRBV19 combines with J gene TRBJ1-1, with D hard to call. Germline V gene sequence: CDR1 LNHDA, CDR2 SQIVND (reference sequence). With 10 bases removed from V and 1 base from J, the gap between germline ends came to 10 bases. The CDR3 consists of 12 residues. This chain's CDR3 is CATLVGNTEAFF. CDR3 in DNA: TGTGCCACCCTAGTTGGGAACACTGAAGCTTTCTTT.

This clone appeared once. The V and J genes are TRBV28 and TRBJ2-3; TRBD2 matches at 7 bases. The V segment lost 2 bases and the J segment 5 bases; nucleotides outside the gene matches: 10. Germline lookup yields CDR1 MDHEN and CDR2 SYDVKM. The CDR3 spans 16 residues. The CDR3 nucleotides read TGTGCCAGCAGTTTACGCCCGGGGGGTTGGGGAGATACGCAGTATTTT. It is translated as CASSLRPGGWGDTQYF.

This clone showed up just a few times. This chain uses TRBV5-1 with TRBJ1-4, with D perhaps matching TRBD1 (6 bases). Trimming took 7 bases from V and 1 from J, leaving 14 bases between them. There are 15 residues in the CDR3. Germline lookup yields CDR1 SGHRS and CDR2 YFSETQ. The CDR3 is CASHTGPGTNEKLFF. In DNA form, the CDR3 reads TGCGCCAGCCATACAGGGCCCGGAACTAATGAAAAACTGTTTTTT.

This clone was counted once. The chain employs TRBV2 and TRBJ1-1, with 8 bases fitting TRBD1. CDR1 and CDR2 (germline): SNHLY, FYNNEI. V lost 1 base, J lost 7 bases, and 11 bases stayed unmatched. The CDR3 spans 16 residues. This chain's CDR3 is CASSEGWTGIFVEAFF. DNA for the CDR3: TGTGCCAGCAGTGAAGGGTGGACAGGGATTTTTGTTGAAGCTTTCTTT.